One and the same sample provided the 3 T cell receptor beta chains below, sequenced in a study of blood T cell repertoires in COVID-19. Libraries were prepared by immunoSEQ multiplex PCR; TCRdb keeps only in-frame clonotypes and omits some of them. Here the sample spans more than 45,000 clones, around 84% being singletons. The sequencing input was peripheral blood. The receptors stem from a man between 65 and 85 years old with acute or convalescent COVID-19.

The rearrangement links TRBV21-1 to TRBJ2-1; TRBD1 reflects the table's D call only, with no check against the DNA. TRBV21-1 is classified as a pseudogene. CDR3 length: 15 amino acids. The CDR3, as DNA: TGTGCCAGCAGCAAAGAACCCCAGGGAAGCAATGAGCAGTTCTTC. This gives the protein CASSKEPQGSNEQFF.

The V and J genes are TRBV27 and TRBJ2-7, with D possibly being TRBD1 (6 bases). Trimming removed 6 bases from V and 3 bases from J, with 18 bases in between. The CDR3 loop spans 15 amino acids. Germline V CDR1 and CDR2: MNHEY, SMNVEV (reference sequence). CDR3 in amino acids: CASSLLRGRGYEQYF. For the CDR3, the DNA is TGTGCCAGCAGCCTACTTCGGGGCAGGGGCTACGAGCAGTACTTC.

The chain recombines TRBV7-9 with TRBJ2-2, with 10 nucleotides matching TRBD2. J was trimmed by 0 bases and V by 1 base; bases with no gene match: 8. The germline V gene has CDR1 SEHNR and CDR2 FQNEAQ (reference sequence). CDR3 size: 19 residues. CDR3 sequence (DNA): TGTGCCAGCAGCTTAGATGGTAGCCTAGCGGGGGCGAACACCGGGGAGCTGTTTTTT. Translating gives CASSLDGSLAGANTGELFF.